The present T cell receptor beta chain was sequenced within a study of Graves' ophthalmopathy and Graves' hyperthyroidism (dated by TCRdb to between 2017 and 2018). The study in broad terms: Peripheral blood was collected before any treatment was given, at the time of initial diagnosis. The study used signatures of the TCR beta repertoire to tell Graves' ophthalmopathy apart from Graves' hyperthyroidism and to predict which patients would progress to ophthalmopathy. In total, approximately 140 blood samples were TCR-sequenced: approximately 42 ophthalmopathy, about 75 hyperthyroidism and approximately 17 hyperthyroidism-to-ophthalmopathy patients. To explore V-J signatures that distinguish ophthalmopathy from hyperthyroidism, a discovery set of 100 patients was enrolled, made up of 40 to 45 with ophthalmopathy and roughly 57 with stable hyperthyroidism. For independent validation, a separate cohort was made up of 18 hyperthyroidism patients plus 17 patients who later progressed from hyperthyroidism to ophthalmopathy. In roughly 6 hyperthyroidism patients, T-cell repertoires of thyroid tissue and blood were compared. Following sampling, methimazole starting at 30 mg daily was administered to hyperthyroidism patients, and high-dose intravenous methylprednisolone was administered to ophthalmopathy patients. Summary of the overall study and its limitations: Most of the expanded thyroid clonotypes with a frequency above 0.001 were also detected in blood, and it was suggested that the thyroid immune response may be reflected by blood repertoires. In cross-validation, the 13-signature model distinguished ophthalmopathy from stable hyperthyroidism with more than 85% sensitivity and 81% to 82% specificity, while in the test set the corresponding values were roughly 80% and 75%. Sample size was not statistically predetermined, and group allocation was not concealed from the investigators. In validation, the model predicted ophthalmopathy progression with over 60% sensitivity and approximately 75% specificity; approximately 12 predicted patients were CT-confirmed with GO in a median of around 6 months.

The V end gives up 11 bases and the J end 6 bases, leaving 12 bases in the junction not matched to a gene. From the cysteine up to the phenylalanine, the CDR3 has a length of 13 residues. Just the 39-base CDR3 DNA is kept, in frame starting at base 1. Taken from the germline V gene, the CDR1 and CDR2 loops are ENHRY and SYGVKD. This clonotype was detected only a few times. No antigen is known for it. The input lacks base qualities; no much larger clone sits a single base away. For repertoire sequencing, the TCR beta CDR3 regions were amplified from RNA transcripts. The first round was an RT-PCR using HTBI primers with the Qiagen OneStep RT-PCR kit, and this first round was followed by a second-round multiplex PCR, then size selection and purification. Libraries were sequenced on an Illumina HiSeq2000 using paired-end 100 bp reads. Per the source publication's procedure: Reads were processed with SOAPnuke, discarding reads with adapters, uncalled bases, mean Phred below 15, or no exact constant-primer or identifier match. COPE v1.2.5 was used to merge the high-quality paired reads. Clonotypes were defined as unique nucleotide sequences and were aligned to IMGT TRB V, D and J references using MiTCR v1.1. Analysis was restricted to V-J combinations with a frequency above 0.0001, which covered approximately 99% of repertoires. A TCR clonal expansion and chaos score per V-J combination was defined as the ratio of F50 clonal expansion to chaos observed in the TCRdist matrix. Welch's t-statistics and random forest were used to reduce the features to about 12 V-J combinations, which were then used as input to a naive Bayes classifier. Thyroid-blood repertoire similarity was quantified with the Morisita-Horn index. The raw public data were reprocessed by TCRdb itself: fastp quality trimming at Q25, MiXCR clonotype calling, in-frame beta chains only. Each entry is one CDR3 protein sequence, shown with its most common DNA and genes. The V and J calls shown here were made by TCRdb, not taken from the authors' results. Within this sample are about 740,000 distinct CDR3 sequences, with around 40% of them counted one time only. The ten most abundant clones make up about 40% of the sample.

The ophthalmopathy patients had moderately to severely active disease, with a Clinical Activity Score of 3 or higher, a NOSPECS grade of 4 or higher, and a disease duration of less than 3 months. Patients with other autoimmune diseases, uncontrolled infections, pregnancy or lactation were excluded. Clinical symptoms, serum thyroxine, TRAb, thyroid ultrasound and orbital computed tomography formed the basis of the diagnosis. Ficoll-Paque density gradient centrifugation was used to isolate PBMCs from approximately 10 ml of fresh peripheral blood. Total RNA was extracted using Trizol reagent, and RNA quality was checked on an Agilent 2100 Bioanalyzer.

The sequencing input was peripheral blood. This receptor was identified in an adult man with Graves' ophthalmopathy. The rearranged chain carries TRBV10-3 and TRBJ1-2; 7 of the junction bases match TRBD1. This receptor has the CDR3 CAVLQSGGNGYTF. The nucleotide sequence is TGTGCCGTGCTCCAATCAGGGGGTAATGGCTACACCTTC.